The 26 T cell receptor beta chains presented below share a single source sample, sequenced in a study of blood T cell repertoires in COVID-19 (dated by TCRdb to 2020 to 2022). Library construction relied on the immunoSEQ multiplex PCR assay. The clones in this table, taken by TCRdb from immuneACCESS, are in-frame only. Not every clone is retained; where verified, under half of the shortfall comes from an unresolved V gene, and the cause of the rest is unknown. The sample has approximately 74,000 clones on record, more than 80% of them singletons. More than 4.5% of the sample lies in the top ten. Specimen: peripheral blood. These receptors were obtained from a woman aged 80 or older with active or convalescent COVID-19.

The chain employs TRBV28 and TRBJ2-5, with a tentative D call TRBD2 (6 bases). This CDR3 contains 16 residues. V lost 7 bases, J lost 4 bases, and 22 bases lay in between. Germline assignment: CDR1 MDHEN and CDR2 SYDVKM. CDR3 nucleotide sequence: TGTGCCAGCACCCGGGGAAAAAGGCGGGGTTTAGAGACCCAGTACTTC. Translating it yields CASTRGKRRGLETQYF.

The V gene is TRBV6-5, the J gene TRBJ2-1, with 7 nucleotides matching TRBD2. Trimming removed 6 bases from V and 8 bases from J; junction bases left unmatched: 10. Germline V gene data show CDR1 as MNHEY and CDR2 as SVGAGI. The CDR3 runs 14 residues. The CDR3 coding sequence is TGTGCCAGCAGCGGAGGGCGGGGGTGGTATGAGCAGTTCTTC. Translated, it gives CASSGGRGWYEQFF.

The rearrangement uses TRBV27 and TRBJ1-1, with 7 bases that match TRBD1. Germline CDR1 and CDR2: MNHEY and SMNVEV (reference sequence). V lost 5 bases to trimming and J lost 4 bases; unmatched junction nucleotides: 13. The CDR3 is made up of 16 amino acids. This CDR3 is CASSPTGDAVGTEAFF. The CDR3 region has the DNA TGTGCCAGCAGTCCCACAGGGGACGCGGTTGGCACTGAAGCTTTCTTT.

The V and J genes are TRBV2 and TRBJ1-4; a possible D gene is TRBD1 (6 bases). V shed 6 bases and J shed 8 bases, with 16 bases lying between them. The CDR3 runs 14 residues. Per the germline V gene, CDR1 is SNHLY and CDR2 is FYNNEI. The CDR3 DNA reads TGTGCCAGCAGCACAGGGACCGGGAAGGAAAAACTGTTTTTT. As protein: CASSTGTGKEKLFF.

The chain is built from TRBV7-9 and TRBJ2-7; TRBD1 matches 7 bases. This CDR3 is 17 amino acids long. Unmatched junction bases numbered 16, after V lost 1 base and J lost 7 bases. From germline, CDR1 is SEHNR and CDR2 FQNEAQ (reference sequence). The CDR3 DNA sequence: TGTGCCAGCAGCTTAGGTCCTTTGACAGGGAGTGCGGAGGAGCAGTACTTC. Its protein product is CASSLGPLTGSAEEQYF.

CDR3: CASSRDRQETQYF. The CDR3 coding sequence is TGTGCCAGCTCACGGGACAGACAAGAGACCCAGTACTTC. This chain joins TRBV2 and TRBJ2-5; the match to TRBD1 covers 7 bases. The CDR3 is 13 amino acids. V was pared by 8 bases and J by 2 bases, with 5 bases of the junction left unmatched. CDR1 and CDR2 (germline): SNHLY, FYNNEI. The full variable domain, with the rest looked up from reference TRBV2 and TRBJ2-5, is EPEVTQTPSHQVTQMGQEVILRCVPISNHLYFYWYRQILGQKVEFLVSFYNNEISEKSEIFDDQFSVERPDGSNFTLKIRSTKLEDSAMYFCASSRDRQETQYFGPGTRLLVL.

This clone occurred once. The chain couples TRBV7-8 to TRBJ1-6; D might be TRBD1 (5 bases). Germline CDR1 reads SGHVS; CDR2 reads FQNEAQ. The V end was cut by 5 bases, the J end by 5 bases, with 13 bases between. CDR3 length: 15 amino acids. The CDR3 DNA sequence: TGTGCCAGCAGCCTCCAAACAGGCGATAATTCACCCCTCCACTTT. Translated, it gives CASSLQTGDNSPLHF.

The V gene is TRBV7-3, the J gene TRBJ2-7, with 8 bases identical to TRBD1. CDR1 SGHTA and CDR2 FQGTGA come from the germline V gene. CDR3 length: 15 amino acids. The V gene end was trimmed by 5 bases and the J gene end by 1 base; junction bases not matched to a gene: 7. The CDR3 DNA is TGTGCCAGCAGCATCCAGGGGGCAGGGTCCTACGAGCAGTACTTC. Protein product: CASSIQGAGSYEQYF.

The rearrangement uses TRBV4-3 and TRBJ1-3, with D possibly TRBD1 on 5 matching bases. CDR1 and CDR2 (germline): LGHNA, YSLEER. V shed 4 bases and J shed 4 bases, with 11 bases lying between them. This CDR3 comprises 14 residues. The CDR3 is CASSPQGGGNTIYF. CDR3 in DNA: TGCGCCAGCAGCCCGCAGGGTGGCGGAAACACCATATATTTT.

J is TRBJ1-5 and V is TRBV19; D is unclear. In germline, CDR1 is LNHDA, CDR2 SQIVND (reference sequence). The CDR3 covers 15 residues. With 3 bases removed from V and 7 bases from J, the gap between germline ends came to 16 bases. The CDR3 DNA follows: TGTGCCAGTAGTATTCGGGTCCTCGGCGGCCAGCCCCAGCATTTT. Its protein product is CASSIRVLGGQPQHF. Variable domain in full (rest from reference TRBV19 and TRBJ1-5): DGGITQSPKYLFRKEGQNVTLSCEQNLNHDAMYWYRQDPGQGLRLIYYSQIVNDFQKGDIAEGYSVSREKKESFPLTVTSAQKNPTAFYLCASSIRVLGGQPQHFGDGTRLSIL.

This chain links TRBV2 with TRBJ1-4; a weak D match, TRBD1 (6 bases). The CDR3 is 13 residues long. Germline CDR1 and CDR2: SNHLY and FYNNEI. V was clipped by 6 bases and J by 7 bases, with 12 bases between them. As DNA, the CDR3 is TGTGCCAGCAGGCAGGGGTTAGTTGAAAAACTGTTTTTT. Its protein is CASRQGLVEKLFF.

This clone was found many times. V and J are TRBV7-2 and TRBJ1-2; 7 bases line up with TRBD1. The CDR3 runs to 15 residues. The V gene end was trimmed by 3 bases and the J gene end by 8 bases; junction bases not matched to a gene: 12. Germline CDR1 reads SGHTA; CDR2 reads FQGNSA. For the CDR3, the DNA is TGTGCCAGCAGCTTGTTAGGGGGCGCAGAGGAGGGCTACACCTTC. Protein product: CASSLLGGAEEGYTF.

V is TRBV27 and J is TRBJ2-7, with 7 bases lining up with TRBD2. Germline loops: CDR1 MNHEY, CDR2 SMNVEV (reference sequence). V lost 0 bases to trimming and J lost 2 bases; unmatched junction nucleotides: 1. This CDR3 has 14 amino acids. Here the CDR3 DNA reads TGTGCCAGCAGTTTATCGGGAGGGCCCTACGAGCAGTACTTC. Its translation is CASSLSGGPYEQYF.

The gene calls are TRBV5-1 and TRBJ2-3; D gene ambiguous. CDR1 and CDR2 (germline): SGHRS, YFSETQ. The V gene lost 6 bases and the J gene lost 2 bases, with 4 bases spanning the gap. The CDR3 is made up of 11 amino acids. The CDR3 DNA follows: TGCGCCAGCACAAACACAGATACGCAGTATTTT. It translates to CASTNTDTQYF.

The V and J genes are TRBV11-2 and TRBJ1-2, with D maybe TRBD1 (5 bases). CDR1 SGHAT and CDR2 FQNNGV come from the germline V gene. This CDR3 is 13 amino acids long. V was trimmed by 5 bases and J by 6 bases, leaving 13 bases between them. Here the CDR3 reads CASSTVGVDGYTF. CDR3 in DNA: TGTGCCAGCAGCACCGTAGGGGTAGATGGCTACACCTTC.

The CDR3 coding sequence is TGTGCCAGTAGTATAGGGCAGAACTACGAGCAGTACTTC. Translated: CASSIGQNYEQYF. This chain connects TRBV19 to TRBJ2-7; D is undetermined. This CDR3 spans 13 amino acids. Trimming stripped 1 base from V and 3 bases from J, with 7 bases between. Germline CDR1 is LNHDA and CDR2 is SQIVND (reference sequence).

This chain links TRBV6-5 with TRBJ2-7, with TRBD2 matching over 8 bases. Unmatched junction bases numbered 11, after V lost 7 bases and J lost 3 bases. Germline V lookup: CDR1 MNHEY, CDR2 SVGAGI. The CDR3 covers 15 residues. The CDR3 reads CASTATSERIYEQYF. CDR3 sequence (DNA): TGTGCCAGCACTGCGACTAGCGAGAGAATCTACGAGCAGTACTTC.

The J gene is TRBJ1-1, the V gene TRBV6-1, with D uncertain. Germline V gives CDR1 MNHNS, CDR2 SASEGT. Trimming took 0 bases from V and 4 from J, leaving 3 bases between them. This CDR3 contains 12 residues. This chain's CDR3 is CASSEASTEAFF. DNA of the CDR3: TGTGCCAGCAGTGAAGCCAGCACTGAAGCTTTCTTT.

The chain has TRBV14 and TRBJ2-1, with TRBD2 matching over 12 bases. J was trimmed by 10 bases and V by 0 bases; bases with no gene match: 10. Germline assignment: CDR1 SGHDN and CDR2 FVKESK. The CDR3 covers 17 residues. The CDR3 DNA reads TGTGCCAGCAGCCAAGATAGGGGACTAGCGGGCAGGAAGGAGCAGTTCTTC. It yields the protein CASSQDRGLAGRKEQFF.

The chain has TRBV7-9 and TRBJ2-7; 8 bases are a match to TRBD1. V dropped 5 bases and J dropped 5; count of bases not matched to a gene: 14. Germline V gene lookup returns CDR1 SEHNR and CDR2 FQNEAQ (reference sequence). The CDR3 is 16 amino acids. The CDR3 here is CASSPGSLQGANEQYF. In nucleotides, the CDR3 is TGTGCCAGCAGCCCGGGTTCCCTTCAGGGGGCTAACGAGCAGTACTTC.

This sequence joins TRBV3-1 (or the pseudogene TRBV3-2) and TRBJ2-5, with 10 bases that match TRBD1. The CDR3 runs 15 residues. The V gene end was trimmed by 4 bases and the J gene end by 4 bases; junction bases not matched to a gene: 6. CDR1 and CDR2 from the germline V gene are LGHDT and YNNKEL (reference sequence). The CDR3: CASSRGTGVRETQYF. The CDR3 DNA is TGTGCCAGCAGCCGTGGGACAGGGGTTCGAGAGACCCAGTACTTC.

The V call is TRBV7-3, the J call TRBJ2-1; 10 nucleotides line up with TRBD2. Germline V gene sequence: CDR1 SGHTA, CDR2 FQGTGA. Trimming removed 5 bases from V and 9 bases from J; junction bases left unmatched: 10. The CDR3 is 15 residues long. This CDR3 reads CASSRLAGVSGEQFF. The CDR3 DNA reads TGTGCCAGCAGCCGGCTAGCGGGAGTTAGTGGTGAGCAGTTCTTC. The variable domain in full, completed from reference TRBV7-3 and TRBJ2-1, reads GAGVSQTPSNKVTEKGKYVELRCDPISGHTALYWYRQSLGQGPEFLIYFQGTGAADDSGLPNDRFFAVRPEGSVSTLKIQRTERGDSAVYLCASSRLAGVSGEQFFGPGTRLTVL.

The CDR3 DNA reads TGTGCCACTTTAGTTCCACCCGCGAACACCGGGGAGCTGTTTTTT. Its protein is CATLVPPANTGELFF. The chain employs TRBV28 and TRBJ2-2; D unclear. Germline lookup yields CDR1 MDHEN and CDR2 SYDVKM. Trimming left V 10 bases short and J 0 bases short, with 15 bases between. CDR3 size: 15 residues.

The rearrangement links TRBV6-5 to TRBJ2-7; 7 bases are shared with TRBD1. The V segment lost 9 bases and the J segment 4 bases; nucleotides outside the gene matches: 9. This CDR3 spans 13 amino acids. The germline V gene has CDR1 MNHEY and CDR2 SVGAGI. The CDR3 spells CASTTGFFYEQYF. The CDR3 DNA sequence: TGTGCCAGTACGACAGGGTTTTTTTACGAGCAGTACTTC.

The rearrangement uses TRBV11-2 and TRBJ2-2; 10 nucleotides agree with TRBD2. With 6 bases clipped from V and 2 bases from J, the junction kept 6 bases outside the gene matches. CDR1 is SGHAT, CDR2 FQNNGV, per germline. CDR3 length equals 16 residues. The CDR3: CASSLLAGHNTGELFF. Here the CDR3 DNA reads TGTGCCAGCAGTCTACTAGCGGGGCATAACACCGGGGAGCTGTTTTTT.

The chain has TRBV7-8 and TRBJ2-3, with 7 bases identical to TRBD2. CDR3 length: 15 amino acids. Germline loops: CDR1 SGHVS, CDR2 FQNEAQ. J was trimmed by 8 bases and V by 0 bases; bases with no gene match: 8. In DNA, the CDR3 is TGTGCCAGCAGCTTAGCGGGGGGGTCGGGAGGTACGCAGTATTTT. It translates to CASSLAGGSGGTQYF.